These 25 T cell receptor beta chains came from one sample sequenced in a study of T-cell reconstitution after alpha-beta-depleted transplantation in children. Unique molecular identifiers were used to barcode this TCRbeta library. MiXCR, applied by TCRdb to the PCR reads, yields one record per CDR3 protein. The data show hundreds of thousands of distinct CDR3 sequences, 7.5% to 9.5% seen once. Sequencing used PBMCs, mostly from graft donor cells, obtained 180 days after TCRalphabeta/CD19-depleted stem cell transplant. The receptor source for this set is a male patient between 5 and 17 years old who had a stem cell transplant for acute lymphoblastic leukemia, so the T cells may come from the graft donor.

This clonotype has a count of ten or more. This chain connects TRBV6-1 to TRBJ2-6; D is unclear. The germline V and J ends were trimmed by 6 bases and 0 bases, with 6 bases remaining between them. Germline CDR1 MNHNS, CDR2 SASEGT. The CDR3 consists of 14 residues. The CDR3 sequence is CASSHSSGANVLTF. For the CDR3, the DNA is TGTGCCAGCAGCCACAGCTCTGGGGCCAACGTCCTGACTTTC.

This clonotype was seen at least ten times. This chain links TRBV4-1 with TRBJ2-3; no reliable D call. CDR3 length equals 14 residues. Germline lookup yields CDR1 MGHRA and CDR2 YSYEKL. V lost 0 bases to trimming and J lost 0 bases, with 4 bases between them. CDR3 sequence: CASSQETSTDTQYF. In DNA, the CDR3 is TGCGCCAGCAGCCAAGAGACAAGCACAGATACGCAGTATTTT.

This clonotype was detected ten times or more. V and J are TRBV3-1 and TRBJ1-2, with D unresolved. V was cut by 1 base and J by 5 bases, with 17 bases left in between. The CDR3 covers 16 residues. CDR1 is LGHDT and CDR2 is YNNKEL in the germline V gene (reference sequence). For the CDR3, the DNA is TGTGCCAGCAGCCAAGGGGCGGCGGGCGCAACATATGGCTACACCTTC. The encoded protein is CASSQGAAGATYGYTF.

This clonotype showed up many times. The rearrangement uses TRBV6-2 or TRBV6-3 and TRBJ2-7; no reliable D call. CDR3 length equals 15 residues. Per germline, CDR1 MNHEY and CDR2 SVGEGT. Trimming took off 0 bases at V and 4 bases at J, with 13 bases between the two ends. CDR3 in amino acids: CASSYSKSLGYEQYF. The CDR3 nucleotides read TGTGCCAGCAGTTACTCTAAAAGCCTCGGGTACGAGCAGTACTTC.

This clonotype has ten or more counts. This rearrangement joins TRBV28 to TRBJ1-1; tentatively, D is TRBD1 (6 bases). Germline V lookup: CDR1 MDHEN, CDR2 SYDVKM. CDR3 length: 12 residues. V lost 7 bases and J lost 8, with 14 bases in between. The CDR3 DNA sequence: TGTGCCAGCATCACCGCACAGGGCGAAGCTTTCTTT. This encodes CASITAQGEAFF.

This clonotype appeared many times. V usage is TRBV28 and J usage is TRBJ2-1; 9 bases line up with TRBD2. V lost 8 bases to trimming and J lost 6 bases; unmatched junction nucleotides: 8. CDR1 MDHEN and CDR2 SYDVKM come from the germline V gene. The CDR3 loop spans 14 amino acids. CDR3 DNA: TGTGCCAGCTCTCGGACTAGCGCAAGCAATGAGCAGTTCTTC. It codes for CASSRTSASNEQFF.

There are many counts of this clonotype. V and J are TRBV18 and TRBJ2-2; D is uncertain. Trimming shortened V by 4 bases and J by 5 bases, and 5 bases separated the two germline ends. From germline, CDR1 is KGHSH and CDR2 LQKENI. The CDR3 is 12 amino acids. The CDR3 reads CASSLSTGELFF. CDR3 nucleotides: TGTGCCAGCTCACTTTCAACCGGGGAGCTGTTTTTT.

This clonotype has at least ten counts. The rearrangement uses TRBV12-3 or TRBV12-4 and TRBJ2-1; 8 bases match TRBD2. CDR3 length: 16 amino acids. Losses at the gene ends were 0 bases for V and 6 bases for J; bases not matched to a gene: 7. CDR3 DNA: TGTGCCAGCAGTTTAGCGGCGGGGGGCCTCGTCAATGAGCAGTTCTTC. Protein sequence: CASSLAAGGLVNEQFF.

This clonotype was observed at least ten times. CDR3 protein: CASSQIQGANTEAFF. The CDR3 DNA sequence: TGTGCCAGCAGCCAAATACAGGGGGCGAACACTGAAGCTTTCTTT. The J gene is TRBJ1-1, the V gene TRBV14; TRBD1 matches 9 bases. Germline V gene sequence: CDR1 SGHDN, CDR2 FVKESK. CDR3 length: 15 residues. Unmatched junction bases numbered 2, after V lost 2 bases and J lost 1 base.

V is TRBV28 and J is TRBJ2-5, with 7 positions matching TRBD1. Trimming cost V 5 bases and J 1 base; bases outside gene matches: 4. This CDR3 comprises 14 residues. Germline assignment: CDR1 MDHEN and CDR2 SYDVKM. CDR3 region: CASSHRGPQETQYF. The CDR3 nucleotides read TGTGCCAGCAGTCACAGGGGCCCCCAAGAGACCCAGTACTTC.

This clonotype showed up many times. CDR3 sequence (DNA): TGTGCCAGCTCACTCGGGACACCGAATGAAAAACTGTTTTTT. It translates to CASSLGTPNEKLFF. The chain is built from TRBV12-3 or TRBV12-4 and TRBJ1-4, with D possibly matching TRBD1 (6 bases). The CDR3 length is 14 residues. V was pared by 8 bases and J by 5 bases, with 15 bases between.

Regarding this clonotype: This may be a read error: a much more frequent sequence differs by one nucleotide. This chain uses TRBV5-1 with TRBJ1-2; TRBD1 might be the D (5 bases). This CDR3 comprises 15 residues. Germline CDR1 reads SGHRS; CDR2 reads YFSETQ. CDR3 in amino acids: CASILDGGANYGYTF. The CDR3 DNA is TGCGCCAGCATCTTGGACGGGGGAGCTAACTATGGCTACACCTTC.

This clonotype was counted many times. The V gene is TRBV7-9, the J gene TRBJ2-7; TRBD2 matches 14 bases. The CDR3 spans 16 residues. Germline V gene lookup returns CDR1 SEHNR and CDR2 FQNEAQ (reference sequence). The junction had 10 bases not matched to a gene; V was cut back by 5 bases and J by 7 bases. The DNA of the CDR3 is TGTGCCAGCAGCAACTTTGGGACTAGCGGGAGAGGGGAGCAGTACTTC. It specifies CASSNFGTSGRGEQYF.

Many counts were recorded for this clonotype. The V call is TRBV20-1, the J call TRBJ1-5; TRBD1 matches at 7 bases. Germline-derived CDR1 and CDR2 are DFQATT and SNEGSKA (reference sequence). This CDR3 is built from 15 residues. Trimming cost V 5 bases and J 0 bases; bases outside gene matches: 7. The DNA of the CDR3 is TGCAGTGCTTACCAGGGGGGGAATAGCAATCAGCCCCAGCATTTT. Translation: CSAYQGGNSNQPQHF.

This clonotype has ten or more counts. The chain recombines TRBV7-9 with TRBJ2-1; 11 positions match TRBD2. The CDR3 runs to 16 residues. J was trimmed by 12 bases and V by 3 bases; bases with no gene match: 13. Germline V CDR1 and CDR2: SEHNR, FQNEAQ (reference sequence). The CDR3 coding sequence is TGTGCCAGCAGCTTTTTCGGGACTAGCGGCCCCCCAGGGCAGTTCTTC. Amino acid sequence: CASSFFGTSGPPGQFF.

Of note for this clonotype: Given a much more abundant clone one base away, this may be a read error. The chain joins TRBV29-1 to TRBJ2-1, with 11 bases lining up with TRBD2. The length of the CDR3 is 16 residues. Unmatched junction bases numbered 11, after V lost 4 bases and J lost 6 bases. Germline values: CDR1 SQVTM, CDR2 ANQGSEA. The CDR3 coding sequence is TGCAGCGTTGGAGTCGAGGGGCTAGCGGGGGGCAATGAGCAGTTCTTC. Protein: CSVGVEGLAGGNEQFF.

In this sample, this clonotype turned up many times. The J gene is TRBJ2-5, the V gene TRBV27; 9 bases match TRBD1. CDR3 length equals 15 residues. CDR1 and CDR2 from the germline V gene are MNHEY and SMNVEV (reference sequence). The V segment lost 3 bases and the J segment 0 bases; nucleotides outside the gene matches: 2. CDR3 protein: CASSLRDRDQETQYF. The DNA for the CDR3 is TGTGCCAGCAGTTTGCGGGACAGGGACCAAGAGACCCAGTACTTC.

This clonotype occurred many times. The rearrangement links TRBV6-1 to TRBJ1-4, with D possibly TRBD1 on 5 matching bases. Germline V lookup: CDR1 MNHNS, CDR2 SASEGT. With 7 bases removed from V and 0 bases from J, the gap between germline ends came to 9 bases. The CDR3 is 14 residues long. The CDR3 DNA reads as TGTGCCAGCACCTTGGGGCCAACTAATGAAAAACTGTTTTTT. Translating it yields CASTLGPTNEKLFF.

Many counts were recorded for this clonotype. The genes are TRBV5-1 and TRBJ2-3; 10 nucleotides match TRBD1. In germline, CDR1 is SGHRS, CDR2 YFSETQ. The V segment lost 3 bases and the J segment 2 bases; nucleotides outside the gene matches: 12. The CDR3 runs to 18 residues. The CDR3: CASSSLTGQGTYTDTQYF. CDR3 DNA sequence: TGCGCCAGCAGCTCTTTGACGGGACAGGGGACATACACAGATACGCAGTATTTT.

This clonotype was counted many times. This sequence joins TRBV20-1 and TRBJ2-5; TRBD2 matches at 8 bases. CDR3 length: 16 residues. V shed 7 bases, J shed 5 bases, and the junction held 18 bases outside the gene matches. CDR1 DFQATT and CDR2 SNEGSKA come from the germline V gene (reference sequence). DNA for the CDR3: TGCAGTGTTATCGAGGGGGTAGCGGGGCCGGGGGAGACCCAGTACTTC. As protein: CSVIEGVAGPGETQYF.

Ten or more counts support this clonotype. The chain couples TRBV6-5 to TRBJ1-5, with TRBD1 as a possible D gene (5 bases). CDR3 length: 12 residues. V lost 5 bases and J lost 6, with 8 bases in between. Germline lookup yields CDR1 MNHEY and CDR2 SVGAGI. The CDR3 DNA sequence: TGTGCCAGCAGTGGTAGGGGTCAGCCCCAGCATTTT. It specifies CASSGRGQPQHF.

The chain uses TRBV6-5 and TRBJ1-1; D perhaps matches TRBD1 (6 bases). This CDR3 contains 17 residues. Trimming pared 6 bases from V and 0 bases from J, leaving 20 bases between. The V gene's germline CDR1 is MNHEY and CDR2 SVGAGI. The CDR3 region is CASRSSPAGVVNTEAFF. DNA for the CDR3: TGTGCCAGCAGGTCCTCTCCTGCAGGGGTGGTGAACACTGAAGCTTTCTTT.

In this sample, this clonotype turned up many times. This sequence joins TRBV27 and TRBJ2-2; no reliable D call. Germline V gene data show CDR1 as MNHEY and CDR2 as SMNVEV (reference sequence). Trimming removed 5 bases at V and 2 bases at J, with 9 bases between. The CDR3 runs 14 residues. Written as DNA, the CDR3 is TGTGCCAGCAGTCCCCCCCCCAACACCGGGGAGCTGTTTTTT. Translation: CASSPPPNTGELFF.

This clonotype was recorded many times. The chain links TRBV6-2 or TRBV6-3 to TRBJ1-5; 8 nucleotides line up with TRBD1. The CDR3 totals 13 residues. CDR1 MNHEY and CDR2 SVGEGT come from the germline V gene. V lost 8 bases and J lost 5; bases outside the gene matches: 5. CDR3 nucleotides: TGTGCCAGCCGGGGACAGGCTTATCAGCCCCAGCATTTT. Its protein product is CASRGQAYQPQHF.

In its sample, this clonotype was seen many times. The CDR3 region has the DNA TGTGCCAGCAGCAGACAGCCGTCCGGGGAGCAGTACTTC. This translates into CASSRQPSGEQYF. The chain is built from TRBV7-9 and TRBJ2-7, with D tentatively TRBD1 (5 bases). This CDR3 comprises 13 residues. The germline gives CDR1 SEHNR, CDR2 FQNEAQ (reference sequence). The V and J ends lost 5 bases and 7 bases respectively, with 15 bases between them.